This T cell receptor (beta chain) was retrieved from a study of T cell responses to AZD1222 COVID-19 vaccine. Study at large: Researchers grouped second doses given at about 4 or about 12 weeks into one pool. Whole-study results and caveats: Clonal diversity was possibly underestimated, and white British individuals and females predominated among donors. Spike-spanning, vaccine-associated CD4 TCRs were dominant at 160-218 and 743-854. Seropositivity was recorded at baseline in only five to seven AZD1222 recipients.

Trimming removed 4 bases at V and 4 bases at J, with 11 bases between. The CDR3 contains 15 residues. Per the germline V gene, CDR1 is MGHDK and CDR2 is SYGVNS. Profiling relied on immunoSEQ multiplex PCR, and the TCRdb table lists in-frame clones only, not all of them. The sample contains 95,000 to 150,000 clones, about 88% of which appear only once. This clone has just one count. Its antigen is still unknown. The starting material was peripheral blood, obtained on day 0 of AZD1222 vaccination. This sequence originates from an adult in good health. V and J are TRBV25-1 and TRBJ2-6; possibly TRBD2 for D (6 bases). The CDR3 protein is CASSGGGAGANVLTF. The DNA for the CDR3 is TGTGCCAGCAGTGGTGGAGGGGCCGGGGCCAACGTCCTGACTTTC.